This passage covers 32 T cell receptor beta chains from one sample sequenced in a study of early stage breast cancer tumors. Clones were read by immunoSEQ multiplex PCR, and TCRdb kept only the in-frame ones, dropping some. The sample lists about 30,000 clones, roughly 80% occurring once. The material sequenced was breast tumor tissue. The receptors derive from a person under 45 with breast cancer.

The chain couples TRBV5-1 to TRBJ1-1; D is ambiguous. V was trimmed by 0 bases and J by 6 bases, leaving 12 bases between them. Per the germline V gene, CDR1 is SGHRS and CDR2 is YFSETQ. The CDR3 consists of 14 residues. The DNA for the CDR3 is TGCGCCAGCAGCTTGGAGAGGTACGGGTCTGAAGCTTTCTTT. Its translation is CASSLERYGSEAFF.

This clone was observed a few times. V usage is TRBV20-1 and J usage is TRBJ2-1; no firm D call. The CDR3 covers 10 residues. Trimming removed 6 bases at V and 9 bases at J, with 9 bases between. Germline V lookup: CDR1 DFQATT, CDR2 SNEGSKA (reference sequence). The CDR3 bases are TGCAGTGCCGGACGGAGTGAGCAGTTCTTC. Residues: CSAGRSEQFF.

The DNA of the CDR3 is TGTGCCAGCTCACGGGAGGGGGATAGCAATCAGCCCCAGCATTTT. This gives the protein CASSREGDSNQPQHF. The rearrangement uses TRBV18 and TRBJ1-5; perhaps TRBD1 as D (6 bases). CDR1 is KGHSH and CDR2 is LQKENI in the germline V gene. V was cut by 4 bases and J by 0 bases, with 10 bases left in between. The CDR3 is made up of 15 amino acids.

This clone has a handful of counts. This chain joins TRBV19 and TRBJ1-5, with a tentative D call TRBD1 (5 bases). Germline-derived CDR1 and CDR2 are LNHDA and SQIVND (reference sequence). V lost 5 bases to trimming and J lost 7 bases, with 18 bases between them. The CDR3 loop spans 15 amino acids. CDR3: CASSPLSGPRQPQHF. The CDR3 nucleotides read TGTGCCAGTAGTCCACTTTCGGGACCCAGGCAGCCCCAGCATTTT. Drawing the rest from reference TRBV19 and TRBJ1-5, the complete variable domain is DGGITQSPKYLFRKEGQNVTLSCEQNLNHDAMYWYRQDPGQGLRLIYYSQIVNDFQKGDIAEGYSVSREKKESFPLTVTSAQKNPTAFYLCASSPLSGPRQPQHFGDGTRLSIL.

The chain combines TRBV5-1 with TRBJ1-1; D unresolved. CDR1 is SGHRS, CDR2 YFSETQ, per germline. V lost 1 base and J lost 1, with 11 bases in between. The CDR3 consists of 15 residues. The CDR3 sequence is CASSLMAASNTEAFF. Written as DNA, the CDR3 is TGCGCCAGCAGCTTGATGGCAGCTTCGAACACTGAAGCTTTCTTT.

The V gene is TRBV2, the J gene TRBJ2-7; 9 nucleotides match TRBD2. This CDR3 contains 14 residues. The germline V gene encodes CDR1 SNHLY and CDR2 FYNNEI. J gave up 1 base and V 8 bases, and 6 bases lay outside the gene matches. The CDR3 coding sequence is TGTGCCAGCGGAGGGACTAGCAGGTCCTACGAGCAGTACTTC. Translation gives CASGGTSRSYEQYF.

The V and J genes are TRBV2 and TRBJ2-1; D uncertain. The germline gives CDR1 SNHLY, CDR2 FYNNEI. The germline V and J ends were trimmed by 4 bases and 4 bases, with 8 bases remaining between them. This CDR3 contains 13 residues. CDR3 nucleotides: TGTGCCAGCAGTGGGGTTCTATACAATGAGCAGTTCTTC. It translates to CASSGVLYNEQFF.

The chain uses TRBV6-4 and TRBJ2-3, with D unclear. Trimming pared 5 bases from V and 1 base from J, leaving 10 bases between. CDR3 length equals 14 residues. CDR1 and CDR2 (germline): MRHNA, SNTAGT. CDR3 bases: TGTGCCAGCAGTCCCTCTGCTGGCACAGATACGCAGTATTTT. Its translation: CASSPSAGTDTQYF.

The genes are TRBV5-4 and TRBJ2-2; 7 bases agree with TRBD1. The CDR3 extends over 15 amino acids. Germline loops: CDR1 SGHNT, CDR2 YYREEE (reference sequence). V was clipped by 2 bases and J by 0 bases; unmatched bases: 1. CDR3 nucleotides: TGTGCCAGCAGCTTCCAGGGGGCGAACACCGGGGAGCTGTTTTTT. It yields the protein CASSFQGANTGELFF.

This clone was seen a handful of times. V gene TRBV19 combines with J gene TRBJ2-7; D ambiguous. Germline CDR1 LNHDA, CDR2 SQIVND (reference sequence). The CDR3 is made up of 13 amino acids. Trimming shortened V by 3 bases and J by 3 bases, and 9 bases separated the two germline ends. CDR3 coding DNA: TGTGCCAGTAGTATCAACTCCTACTACGAGCAGTACTTC. Its protein product is CASSINSYYEQYF.

The rearrangement uses TRBV27 and TRBJ2-2; 10 bases agree with TRBD2. Trimming cost V 4 bases and J 8 bases; bases outside gene matches: 16. The CDR3 extends over 18 amino acids. Germline-derived CDR1 and CDR2 are MNHEY and SMNVEV (reference sequence). The CDR3 DNA reads as TGTGCCAGCAGTTCCCCCGGACTAGCGGAAAGTCCGTGGGGGGAGCTGTTTTTT. Its protein is CASSSPGLAESPWGELFF.

This clone turned up a few times. V gene TRBV7-9 combines with J gene TRBJ2-1; 13 nucleotides agree with TRBD2. V shed 5 bases and J 8 bases; nucleotides not matched to a gene: 6. Per the germline V gene, CDR1 is SEHNR and CDR2 is FQNEAQ (reference sequence). This CDR3 region has 15 residues. The CDR3 DNA reads TGTGCCAGCAGCAGGACTAGCGGGAGCGTCTATGAGCAGTTCTTC. Residues: CASSRTSGSVYEQFF.

This chain joins TRBV7-8 and TRBJ2-7, with D perhaps matching TRBD1 or TRBD2 (5 bases each). This CDR3 has 14 residues. Trimming stripped 4 bases from V and 6 bases from J, with 16 bases between. Germline CDR1 SGHVS, CDR2 FQNEAQ. The CDR3 bases are TGTGCCAGCAGCTCAATCGGGGCCGACGGCGAGCAGTACTTC. Its protein product is CASSSIGADGEQYF.

This chain links TRBV19 with TRBJ2-2; 8 positions match TRBD2. J was trimmed by 5 bases and V by 7 bases; bases with no gene match: 12. Germline lookup yields CDR1 LNHDA and CDR2 SQIVND (reference sequence). The CDR3 spans 16 residues. In DNA, the CDR3 is TGTGCCAGTACCTCCCCCGGGACTAGTGCTACCGGGGAGCTGTTTTTT. As protein: CASTSPGTSATGELFF. The variable domain in full, with the rest retrieved from reference TRBV19 and TRBJ2-2, is DGGITQSPKYLFRKEGQNVTLSCEQNLNHDAMYWYRQDPGQGLRLIYYSQIVNDFQKGDIAEGYSVSREKKESFPLTVTSAQKNPTAFYLCASTSPGTSATGELFFGEGSRLTVL.

V and J are TRBV14 and TRBJ1-1; D gene unclear. Germline values: CDR1 SGHDN, CDR2 FVKESK. There are 13 residues in the CDR3. The V end lost 1 base, the J end lost 1 base, and 4 bases lay between the germline ends. The CDR3 nucleotides read TGTGCCAGCAGCCAAGTTGGGAACACTGAAGCTTTCTTT. It codes for CASSQVGNTEAFF.

This chain connects TRBV7-9 to TRBJ1-4, with TRBD1 as a possible D gene (6 bases). V was pared by 1 base and J by 7 bases, with 13 bases between. The CDR3 covers 15 residues. Per the germline V gene, CDR1 is SEHNR and CDR2 is FQNEAQ (reference sequence). The DNA for the CDR3 is TGTGCCAGCAGCTTAGGATCAGGGGAGACTGAAAAACTGTTTTTT. This gives the protein CASSLGSGETEKLFF.

This clone was seen more than once but under ten times. V and J are TRBV7-6 and TRBJ2-7; the match to TRBD1 covers 12 bases. CDR3 length: 16 residues. The trim removed 4 bases at V and 6 bases at J, leaving 10 bases unmatched. CDR1 SGHVS and CDR2 FNYEAQ come from the germline V gene. DNA of the CDR3: TGTGCCAGCAGCTCCTCCCCAGGGACAGGGGGCGGCGAGCAGTACTTC. This codes for CASSSSPGTGGGEQYF.

The chain recombines TRBV7-8 with TRBJ1-1, with D possibly being TRBD1 (6 bases). The V end was cut by 5 bases, the J end by 2 bases, with 12 bases between. CDR3 size: 14 residues. Germline CDR1 reads SGHVS; CDR2 reads FQNEAQ. The CDR3 nucleotides read TGTGCCAGCAGCCTACAGGGACCAAACACTGAAGCTTTCTTT. Translating gives CASSLQGPNTEAFF.

The V call is TRBV7-7, the J call TRBJ2-1, with 10 bases matching TRBD2. Germline-derived CDR1 and CDR2 are SSHAT and FNYEAQ (reference sequence). The junction had 7 bases not matched to a gene; V was cut back by 5 bases and J by 6 bases. This CDR3 has 15 amino acids. DNA for the CDR3: TGTGCCAGCAGCCGTAGCGGGAGGTCGGCCAATGAGCAGTTCTTC. As protein: CASSRSGRSANEQFF.

V is TRBV19 and J is TRBJ1-4, with a possible D match to TRBD1 (6 bases). The CDR3 contains 16 residues. CDR1 LNHDA and CDR2 SQIVND come from the germline V gene (reference sequence). Trimming left V 7 bases short and J 8 bases short, with 23 bases between. In DNA, the CDR3 is TGTGCCAGTAAACCCACCGTCGGGGGGCTGGGGGAAAAACTGTTTTTT. Its protein product is CASKPTVGGLGEKLFF.

The V gene is TRBV5-4, the J gene TRBJ2-7, with a tentative D call TRBD1 (6 bases). Trimming left V 0 bases short and J 3 bases short, with 7 bases between. The CDR3 is 13 amino acids. CDR1 is SGHNT, CDR2 YYREEE, per germline (reference sequence). CDR3 DNA sequence: TGTGCCAGCAGCTTGGACAGGGTCTACGAGCAGTACTTC. This translates into CASSLDRVYEQYF.

The chain carries TRBV15 and TRBJ1-5; 8 positions agree with TRBD1. J was trimmed by 6 bases and V by 0 bases; bases with no gene match: 4. The CDR3 is made up of 15 amino acids. Looked up from germline, CDR1 is LNHNV and CDR2 is YYDKDF (reference sequence). CDR3 nucleotide sequence: TGTGCCACCAGCAGAGACAGGGGGCAAGGTCAGCCCCAGCATTTT. Translation: CATSRDRGQGQPQHF.

This chain uses TRBV4-1 with TRBJ2-7, with D uncertain. CDR1 MGHRA and CDR2 YSYEKL come from the germline V gene. CDR3 length: 14 amino acids. The V end was cut by 4 bases, the J end by 4 bases, with 14 bases between. The CDR3 region has the DNA TGCGCCAGCAGCCTCTCTCCGGGTTTGTACGAGCAGTACTTC. Protein sequence: CASSLSPGLYEQYF.

This clone was seen once. The genes are TRBV10-3 and TRBJ2-7; tentatively, D is TRBD2 (5 bases). V lost 6 bases, J lost 4 bases, and 10 bases lay in between. Germline V lookup: CDR1 ENHRY, CDR2 SYGVKD. This CDR3 is 12 amino acids long. For the CDR3, the DNA is TGTGCCATCAGCGGGATTAGGTACGAGCAGTACTTC. Translating gives CAISGIRYEQYF.

The V gene is TRBV4-3, the J gene TRBJ1-2; D call uncertain. CDR3 size: 17 residues. V lost 0 bases to trimming and J lost 7 bases, with 21 bases between them. The germline gives CDR1 LGHNA, CDR2 YSLEER. CDR3 in DNA: TGCGCCAGCAGCCAAGAGGCGGTCGACGGTCGTCTTTCTGGCTACACCTTC. Its translation is CASSQEAVDGRLSGYTF.

The chain has TRBV30 and TRBJ1-3; D remains unclear. Germline CDR1 and CDR2: GTSNPN and SVGIG (reference sequence). The length of the CDR3 is 14 residues. V dropped 4 bases and J dropped 0 bases, with 10 bases sitting between them. The CDR3 DNA sequence: TGTGCCTGGAACCTTAGGGCCTCTGGAAACACCATATATTTT. Its protein is CAWNLRASGNTIYF.

This clone was recorded a few times. The genes are TRBV9 and TRBJ2-2; TRBD1 matches 12 bases. The CDR3 has 16 amino acids. J was trimmed by 5 bases and V by 0 bases; bases with no gene match: 2. The germline CDR1 and CDR2 sequences are SGDLS and YYNGEE. As DNA, the CDR3 is TGTGCCAGCAGCGTAGCGGGACAGGGGGCAACCGGGGAGCTGTTTTTT. This encodes CASSVAGQGATGELFF. Based on the CDR3 plus reference TRBV9 and TRBJ2-2, the full variable domain is DSGVTQTPKHLITATGQRVTLRCSPRSGDLSVYWYQQSLDQGLQFLIQYYNGEERAKGNILERFSAQQFPDLHSELNLSSLELGDSALYFCASSVAGQGATGELFFGEGSRLTVL.

This chain connects TRBV19 to TRBJ2-6; 7 positions match TRBD1. The CDR3 is made up of 17 amino acids. With V trimmed by 3 bases and J by 4 bases, 9 bases remained unmatched. Germline CDR1 is LNHDA and CDR2 is SQIVND (reference sequence). The CDR3 sequence is CASSIRGGGRGANVLTF. Written as DNA, the CDR3 is TGTGCCAGTAGTATTCGAGGGGGCGGCAGGGGGGCCAACGTCCTGACTTTC.

J is TRBJ2-2 and V is TRBV27; 8 bases are a match to TRBD1. In germline, CDR1 is MNHEY, CDR2 SMNVEV (reference sequence). This CDR3 is 15 amino acids long. The V gene end was trimmed by 6 bases and the J gene end by 1 base; junction bases not matched to a gene: 4. CDR3 DNA: TGTGCCAGCAGCAAAACAGGGGGGAACACCGGGGAGCTGTTTTTT. As protein: CASSKTGGNTGELFF.

A few counts support this clone. The V gene is TRBV5-1, the J gene TRBJ1-2; D call uncertain. V shed 0 bases and J shed 1 base, with 19 bases lying between them. CDR3 length equals 18 residues. Germline V CDR1 and CDR2: SGHRS, YFSETQ. The CDR3 loop reads CASSLDPYKGFVNYGYTF. The DNA of the CDR3 is TGCGCCAGCAGCTTGGATCCTTATAAGGGATTCGTTAACTATGGCTACACCTTC.

The chain employs TRBV7-9 and TRBJ2-5; the match to TRBD1 covers 7 bases. The CDR3 runs to 16 residues. Per germline, CDR1 SEHNR and CDR2 FQNEAQ (reference sequence). The junction had 12 bases not matched to a gene; V was cut back by 5 bases and J by 3 bases. The CDR3 sequence is CASSLRDSERKETQYF. The DNA of the CDR3 is TGTGCCAGCAGCCTGAGGGACAGCGAGAGGAAAGAGACCCAGTACTTC.

The chain employs TRBV5-8 and TRBJ2-5, with D possibly TRBD1 on 6 matching bases. The CDR3 spans 15 residues. Trimming took 3 bases from V and 5 from J, leaving 17 bases between them. CDR1 SGHTS and CDR2 YDEGEE come from the germline V gene. The CDR3 protein is CASSSQGRGWETQYF. CDR3 DNA: TGTGCCAGCAGCTCACAGGGACGGGGCTGGGAGACCCAGTACTTC.